This TCR beta chain was identified in a study of cytomegalovirus exposure and HLA in healthy donors. Study-wide results and caveats: Investigators reported 150 to 200 TCR beta chains as tied to cytomegalovirus.

This CDR3 contains 15 residues. With 7 bases removed from V and 5 bases from J, the gap between germline ends came to 20 bases. Germline CDR1 reads KGHSH; CDR2 reads LQKENI. Comments on this clone: The antigen is unknown.

Primers included in the PCR were 60 Vbeta and 13 Jbeta primers. TCRdb keeps only in-frame clones here, not all; method: immunoSEQ multiplex PCR. The sample lists around 120,000 clones; around 80% were seen once. This sequence joins TRBV18 and TRBJ2-5, with D maybe TRBD2 (5 bases). The sequencing sample was made of PBMCs. The origin of this receptor is a female donor in good health and CMV-seropositive. The CDR3: CASFRTPYSEETQYF. The CDR3 region has the DNA TGTGCCAGCTTTCGGACCCCCTATAGCGAGGAGACCCAGTACTTC.